These 6 T cell receptor beta chains were all obtained from the same sample, sequenced in a study of T cell responses to AZD1222 COVID-19 vaccine. Assay used: immunoSEQ multiplex PCR; TCRdb lists only in-frame clones, some missing. The table lists around 96,000 clones, 85% to 95% of them singletons. Sequenced here: peripheral blood, sampled 28 days after the second AZD1222 dose. The receptors stem from an adult who received the AZD1222 COVID-19 vaccine.

This chain links TRBV5-5 with TRBJ1-5; 8 nucleotides agree with TRBD1. Per germline, CDR1 SGHKS and CDR2 YYEKEE (reference sequence). With 4 bases clipped from V and 8 bases from J, the junction kept 11 bases outside the gene matches. The CDR3 runs to 15 residues. DNA for the CDR3: TGTGCCAGCAGCCTGGGGGGACAGGACGTGGAGCCCCAGCATTTT. Translating it yields CASSLGGQDVEPQHF.

The chain carries TRBV7-2 and TRBJ1-2; TRBD1 aligns across 10 bases. J gave up 2 bases and V 5 bases, and 5 bases lay outside the gene matches. The CDR3 spans 15 residues. Germline CDR1 and CDR2: SGHTA and FQGNSA. CDR3 bases: TGTGCCAGCAGCGGTGCGGGACAGGGGAACTATGGCTACACCTTC. Translation: CASSGAGQGNYGYTF.

The genes are TRBV10-3 and TRBJ2-7, with D maybe TRBD1 (5 bases). CDR1 and CDR2 (germline): ENHRY, SYGVKD. Trimming took off 3 bases at V and 3 bases at J, with 6 bases between the two ends. There are 12 residues in the CDR3. This CDR3 is CAISDRVYEQYF. CDR3 DNA sequence: TGTGCCATCAGTGACAGGGTCTACGAGCAGTACTTC.

This sequence joins TRBV5-1 and TRBJ1-1, with D possibly TRBD1 on 6 matching bases. Germline CDR1 reads SGHRS; CDR2 reads YFSETQ. The CDR3 sequence is 15 residues long. V was pared by 2 bases and J by 1 base, with 12 bases between. In DNA form, the CDR3 reads TGCGCCAGCAGCTTACAGGGATGGGGGAACACTGAAGCTTTCTTT. Amino acids: CASSLQGWGNTEAFF.

This chain joins TRBV9 and TRBJ1-4; 7 nucleotides align to TRBD1. There are 15 residues in the CDR3. The trim removed 3 bases at V and 8 bases at J, leaving 10 bases unmatched. Germline V gene sequence: CDR1 SGDLS, CDR2 YYNGEE. Here the CDR3 reads CASSARQGRREKLFF. In DNA, the CDR3 is TGTGCCAGCAGCGCTAGACAGGGCCGCCGGGAAAAACTGTTTTTT.

The genes are TRBV4-1 and TRBJ1-1, with D possibly TRBD1 on 5 matching bases. The CDR3 runs to 17 residues. Trimming took off 0 bases at V and 5 bases at J, with 19 bases between the two ends. The germline gives CDR1 MGHRA, CDR2 YSYEKL. CDR3 protein: CASSQDPRPQGKTEAFF. The CDR3 nucleotides are TGCGCCAGCAGCCAAGATCCCCGCCCCCAGGGAAAGACTGAAGCTTTCTTT.